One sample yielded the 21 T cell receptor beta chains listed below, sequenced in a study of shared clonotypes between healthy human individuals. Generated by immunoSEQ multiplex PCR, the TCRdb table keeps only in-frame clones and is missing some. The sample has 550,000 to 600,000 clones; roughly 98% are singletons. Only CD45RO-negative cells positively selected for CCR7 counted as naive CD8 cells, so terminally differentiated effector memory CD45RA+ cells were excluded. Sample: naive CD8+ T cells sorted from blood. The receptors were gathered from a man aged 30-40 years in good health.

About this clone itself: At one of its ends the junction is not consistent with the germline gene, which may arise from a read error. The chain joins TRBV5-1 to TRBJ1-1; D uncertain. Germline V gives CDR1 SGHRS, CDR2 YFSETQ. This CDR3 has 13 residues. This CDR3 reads CASSITLNTEAFF. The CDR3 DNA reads TGCGCCAGCAGCATAACACTGAATACTGAAGCTTTCTTT.

The CDR3 here is CASSPPKAGRREQFF. In DNA form, the CDR3 reads TGTGCCAGCAGCCCACCTAAGGCAGGTCGTAGAGAGCAGTTCTTC. This rearrangement joins TRBV7-9 to TRBJ2-1; D not certain. Germline lookup yields CDR1 SEHNR and CDR2 FQNEAQ (reference sequence). This CDR3 has 15 residues. V shed 5 bases and J shed 10 bases, with 21 bases lying between them.

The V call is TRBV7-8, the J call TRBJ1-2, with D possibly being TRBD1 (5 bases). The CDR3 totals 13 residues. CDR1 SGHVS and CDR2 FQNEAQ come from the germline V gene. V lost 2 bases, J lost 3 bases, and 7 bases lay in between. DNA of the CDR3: TGTGCCAGCAGCTTAAAGACAGACTATGGCTACACCTTC. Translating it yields CASSLKTDYGYTF.

The CDR3 loop is CASSEALLGILDGYTF. The DNA of the CDR3 is TGTGCCAGCAGTGAAGCGCTTTTGGGGATTTTGGATGGCTACACCTTC. The chain is built from TRBV2 and TRBJ1-2, with no clear D. In germline, CDR1 is SNHLY, CDR2 FYNNEI. V lost 0 bases to trimming and J lost 6 bases, with 17 bases between them. The CDR3 runs 16 residues.

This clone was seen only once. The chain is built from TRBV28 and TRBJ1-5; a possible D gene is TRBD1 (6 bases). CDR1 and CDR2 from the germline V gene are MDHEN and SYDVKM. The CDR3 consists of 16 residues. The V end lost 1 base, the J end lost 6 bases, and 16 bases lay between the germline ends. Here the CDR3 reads CASSLSPGTFSQPQHF. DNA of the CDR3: TGTGCCAGCAGTTTATCCCCTGGGACATTTTCTCAGCCCCAGCATTTT.

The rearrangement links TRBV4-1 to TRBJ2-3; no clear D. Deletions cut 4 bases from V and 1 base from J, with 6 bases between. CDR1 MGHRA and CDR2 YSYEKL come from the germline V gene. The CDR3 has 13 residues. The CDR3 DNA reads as TGCGCCAGCAGCCCCCTTGGCACAGATACGCAGTATTTT. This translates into CASSPLGTDTQYF.

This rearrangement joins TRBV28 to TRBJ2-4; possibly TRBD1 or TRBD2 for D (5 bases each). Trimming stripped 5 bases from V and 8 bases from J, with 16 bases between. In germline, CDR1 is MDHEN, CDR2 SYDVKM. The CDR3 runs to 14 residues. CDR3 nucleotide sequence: TGTGCCAGCAGTGAGGCCCTTCAGGGAGACATTCAGTACTTC. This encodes CASSEALQGDIQYF.

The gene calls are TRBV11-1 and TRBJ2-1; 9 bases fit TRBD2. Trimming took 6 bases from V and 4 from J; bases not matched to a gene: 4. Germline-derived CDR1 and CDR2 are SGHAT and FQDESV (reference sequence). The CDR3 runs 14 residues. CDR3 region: CASSLAGGYNEQFF. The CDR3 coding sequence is TGTGCCAGCAGTCTCGCGGGAGGGTACAATGAGCAGTTCTTC.

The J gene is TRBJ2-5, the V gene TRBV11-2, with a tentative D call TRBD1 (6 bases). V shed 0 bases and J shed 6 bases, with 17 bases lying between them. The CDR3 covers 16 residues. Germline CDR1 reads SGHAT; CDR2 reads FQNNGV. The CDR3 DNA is TGTGCCAGCAGCTTAGAAGAGGGGGTGGTATGGAAGACCCAGTACTTC. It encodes CASSLEEGVVWKTQYF.

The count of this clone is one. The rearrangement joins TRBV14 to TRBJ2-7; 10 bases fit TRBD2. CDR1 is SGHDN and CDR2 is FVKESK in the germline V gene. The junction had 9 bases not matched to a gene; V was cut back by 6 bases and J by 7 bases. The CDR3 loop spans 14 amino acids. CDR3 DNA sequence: TGTGCCAGCAGTGCCCTAGCGGGAGCAGGGGAGCAGTACTTC. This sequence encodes CASSALAGAGEQYF.

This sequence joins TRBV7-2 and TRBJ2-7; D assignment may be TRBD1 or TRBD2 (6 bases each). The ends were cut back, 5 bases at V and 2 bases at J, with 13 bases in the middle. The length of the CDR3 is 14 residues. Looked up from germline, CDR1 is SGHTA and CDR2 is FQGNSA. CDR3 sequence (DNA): TGTGCCAGCAGCGAACCGGGGGCCACCTACGAGCAGTACTTC. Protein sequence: CASSEPGATYEQYF.

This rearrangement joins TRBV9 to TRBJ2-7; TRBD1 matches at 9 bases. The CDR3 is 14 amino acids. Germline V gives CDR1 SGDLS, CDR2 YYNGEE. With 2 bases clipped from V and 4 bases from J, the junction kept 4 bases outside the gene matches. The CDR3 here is CASSVGQGQYEQYF. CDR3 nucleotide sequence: TGTGCCAGCAGCGTCGGACAGGGGCAGTACGAGCAGTACTTC.

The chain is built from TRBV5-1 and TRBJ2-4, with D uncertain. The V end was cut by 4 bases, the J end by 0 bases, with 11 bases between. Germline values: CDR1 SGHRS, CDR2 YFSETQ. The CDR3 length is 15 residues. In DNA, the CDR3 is TGCGCCAGCAGCCACCCCGAAATAGCCAAAAACATTCAGTACTTC. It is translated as CASSHPEIAKNIQYF.

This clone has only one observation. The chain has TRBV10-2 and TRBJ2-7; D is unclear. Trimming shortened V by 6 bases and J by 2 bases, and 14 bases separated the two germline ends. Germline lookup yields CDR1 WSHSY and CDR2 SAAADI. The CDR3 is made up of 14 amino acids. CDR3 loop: CASRSSNDAYEQYF. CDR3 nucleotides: TGCGCCAGCAGGAGTTCCAACGACGCCTACGAGCAGTACTTC.

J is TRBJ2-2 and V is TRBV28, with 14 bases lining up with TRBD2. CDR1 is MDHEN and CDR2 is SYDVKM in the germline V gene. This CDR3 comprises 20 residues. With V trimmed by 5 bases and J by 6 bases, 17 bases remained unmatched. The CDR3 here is CASSIIFGTSGRGGSGELFF. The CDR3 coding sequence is TGTGCCAGCAGTATTATCTTCGGGACTAGCGGGAGAGGGGGTTCCGGGGAGCTGTTTTTT.

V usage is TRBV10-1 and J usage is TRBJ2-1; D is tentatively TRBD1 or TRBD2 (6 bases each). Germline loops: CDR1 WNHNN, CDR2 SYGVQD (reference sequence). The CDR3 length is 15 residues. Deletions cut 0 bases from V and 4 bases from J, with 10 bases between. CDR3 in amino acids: CASSESGGRYNEQFF. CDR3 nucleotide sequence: TGCGCCAGCAGTGAGTCAGGGGGGCGATACAATGAGCAGTTCTTC.

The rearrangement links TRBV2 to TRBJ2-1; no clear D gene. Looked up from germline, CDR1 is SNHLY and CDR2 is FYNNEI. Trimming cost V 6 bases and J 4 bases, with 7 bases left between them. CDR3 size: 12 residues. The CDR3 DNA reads TGTGCCAGCAGGCCAGTTTACAATGAGCAGTTCTTC. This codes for CASRPVYNEQFF.

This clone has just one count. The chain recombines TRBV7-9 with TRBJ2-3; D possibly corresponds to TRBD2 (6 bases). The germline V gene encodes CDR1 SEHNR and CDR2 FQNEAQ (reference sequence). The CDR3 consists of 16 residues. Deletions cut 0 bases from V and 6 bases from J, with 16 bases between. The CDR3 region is CASSLAGGDLPDTQYF. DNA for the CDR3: TGTGCCAGCAGCTTAGCTGGAGGGGACCTCCCGGATACGCAGTATTTT. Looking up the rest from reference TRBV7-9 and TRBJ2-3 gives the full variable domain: DTGVSQNPRHKITKRGQNVTFRCDPISEHNRLYWYRQTLGQGPEFLTYFQNEAQLEKSRLLSDRFSAERPKGSFSTLEIQRTEQGDSAMYLCASSLAGGDLPDTQYFGPGTRLTVL.

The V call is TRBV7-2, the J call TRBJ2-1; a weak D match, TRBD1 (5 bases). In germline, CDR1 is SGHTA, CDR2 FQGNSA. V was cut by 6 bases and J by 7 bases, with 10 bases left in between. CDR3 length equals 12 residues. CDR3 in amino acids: CASRKTANEQFF. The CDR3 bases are TGTGCCAGCAGAAAGACAGCAAATGAGCAGTTCTTC.

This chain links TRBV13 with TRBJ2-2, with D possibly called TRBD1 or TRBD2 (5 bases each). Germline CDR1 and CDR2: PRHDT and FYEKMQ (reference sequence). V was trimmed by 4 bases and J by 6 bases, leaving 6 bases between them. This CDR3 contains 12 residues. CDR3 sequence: CASSWGSGELFF. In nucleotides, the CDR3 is TGTGCCAGCAGCTGGGGGTCCGGGGAGCTGTTTTTT.

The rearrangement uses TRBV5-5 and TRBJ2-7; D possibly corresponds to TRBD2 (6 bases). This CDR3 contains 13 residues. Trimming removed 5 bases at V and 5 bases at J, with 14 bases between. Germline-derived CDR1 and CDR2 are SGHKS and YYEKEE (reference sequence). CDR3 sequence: CASRHRLVNEQYF. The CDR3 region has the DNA TGTGCCAGCAGACACCGACTAGTAAACGAGCAGTACTTC.